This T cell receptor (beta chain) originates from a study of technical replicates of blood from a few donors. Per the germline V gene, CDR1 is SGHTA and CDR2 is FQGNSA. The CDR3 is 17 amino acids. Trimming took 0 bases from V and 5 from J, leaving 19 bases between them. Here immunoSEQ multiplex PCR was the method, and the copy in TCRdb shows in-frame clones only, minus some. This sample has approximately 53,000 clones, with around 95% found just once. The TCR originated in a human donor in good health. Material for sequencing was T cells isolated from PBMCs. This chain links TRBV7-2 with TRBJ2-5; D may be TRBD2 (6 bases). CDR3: CASSLAGVGGVWETQYF. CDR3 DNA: TGTGCCAGCAGCTTAGCAGGGGTGGGGGGAGTGTGGGAGACCCAGTACTTC.